Sequencing of this TCR beta chain was carried out in a study of blood T cells in healthy people across ages. This CDR3 region has 17 residues. V shed 8 bases and J 6 bases; nucleotides not matched to a gene: 16. Germline assignment: CDR1 MGHDK and CDR2 SYGVNS. Primed by a sample-barcoded 5' primer and a J-beta primer mix, a second PCR proceeded for about 7 to 11 cycles. Sequencing of every sample gave 3 million or more CDR3-containing paired-end reads. One entry per CDR3 protein results from TCRdb running MiXCR on the 5' RACE reads. Here the sample spans under 750,000 distinct CDR3 sequences, more than 45% being singletons. Total RNA, at least 6 micrograms per sample, was extracted from PBMCs.

The genes are TRBV25-1 and TRBJ2-2; 9 bases align to TRBD2. Sequencing input: blood. The sequence derives from a man at least 80 years old in good health. The CDR3 coding sequence is TGTGCCAGCCGATCATCGTTAGCGGGAGTATATGCCGGGGAGCTGTTTTTT. This sequence encodes CASRSSLAGVYAGELFF.